The following is a TCR beta chain sequence with its context. Its antigen is not identified. This entry comes from a study of shared clonotypes between healthy human individuals. Findings and limits, study-wide: Depth of sequencing was expected to influence donor clonotype sharing.

This table comes from immunoSEQ multiplex PCR, and its TCRdb copy is limited to in-frame clones, with some not included. This sample has 490,000 or so clones, with roughly 78% found just once. The CDR3 extends over 16 amino acids. Trimming removed 5 bases at V and 7 bases at J, with 21 bases between. Germline CDR1 is MDHEN and CDR2 is SYDVKM. The chain carries TRBV28 and TRBJ2-1, with D possibly TRBD2 on 6 matching bases. The specimen was PBMCs. This clonotype was sampled from a woman between 40 and 55 years old in good health. Some clones in this sample may be carry-over from other donors' samples. The CDR3 sequence is CASSMAGPPEVNEQFF. CDR3 nucleotides: TGTGCCAGCAGTATGGCGGGACCCCCGGAGGTGAATGAGCAGTTCTTC.